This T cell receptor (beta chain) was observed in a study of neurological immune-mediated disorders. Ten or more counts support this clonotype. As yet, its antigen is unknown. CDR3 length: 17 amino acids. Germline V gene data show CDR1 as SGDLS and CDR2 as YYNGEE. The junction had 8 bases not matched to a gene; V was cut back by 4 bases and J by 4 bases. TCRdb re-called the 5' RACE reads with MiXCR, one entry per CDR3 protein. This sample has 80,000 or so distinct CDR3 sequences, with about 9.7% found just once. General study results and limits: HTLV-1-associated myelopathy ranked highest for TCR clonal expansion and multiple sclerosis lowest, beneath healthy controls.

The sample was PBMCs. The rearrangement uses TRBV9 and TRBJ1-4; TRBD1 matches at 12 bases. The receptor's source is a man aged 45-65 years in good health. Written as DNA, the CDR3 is TGTGCCAGCAGCACGGGACAGGGGGCGAGTCATAATGAAAAACTGTTTTTT. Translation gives CASSTGQGASHNEKLFF.